This TCR beta chain was identified in a study of graft-versus-host responses after intestinal transplantation. Study results and caveats: The recipient marrow held GvH clones, and some of them showed up first in ileum or blood.

The method was immunoSEQ multiplex PCR; TCRdb's version includes in-frame clones alone and lacks a portion of them. Of 70,000 to 75,000 clones listed, 89% are singletons. Unmatched junction bases numbered 3, after V lost 3 bases and J lost 4 bases. The CDR3 sequence is 15 residues long. Germline V CDR1 and CDR2: MDHEN, SYDVKM. Note on this clone: Its antigen is still unknown.

This TCR derives from a human donor who received an intestinal transplant. The source was unstimulated CD8+ T cells sorted from spleen or lymph node cells, collected before intestinal transplant. The chain joins TRBV28 to TRBJ2-7; 13 positions agree with TRBD2. For the CDR3, the DNA is TGTGCCAGCAGTTTGGGACTAGCGGGATGGTACGAGCAGTACTTC. Amino acids: CASSLGLAGWYEQYF.